This is a list of T cell receptor beta chains from one sample in a study of CD8+ T cells in alopecia areata. Assay: immunoSEQ multiplex PCR; the TCRdb copy retains only in-frame clones and omits some. This sample has around 190,000 clones, with about three fifths found just once. The sample in question was CD4+ T cells sorted from blood, obtained around week 49, from a patient treated with tofacitinib. All receptors derive from a human donor with alopecia areata. Each CDR3 is given with its conserved first and last residue. D genes are given only for firm matches. Some rows mark clone size as missing; the rest say once, few, many or name a class of expanded clone.

v_call	d_call	j_call	clone_size	cdr3_nt	cdr3_aa
TRBV29-1	NA	TRBJ1-1	NA	TGCAGCGTTGGGGGCAGGGGAGGAAACACTGAAGCTTTCTTT	CSVGGRGGNTEAFF
TRBV7-9	NA	TRBJ2-7	NA	TGTGCCAGCAGCTCCGGCGGGGCGAGGCTCTACGAGCAGTACTTC	CASSSGGARLYEQYF
TRBV29-1	NA	TRBJ1-1	NA	TGCAGCGGTGTACAGGGCGCGACTGAAGCTTTCTTT	CSGVQGATEAFF
TRBV7-2	NA	TRBJ1-1	NA	TGTGCCAGCAGCTTACCCCCGGGGGCGGAAGCTTTCTTT	CASSLPPGAEAFF
TRBV2	NA	TRBJ2-1	few	TGTGCCAGCATAACTACCCGCTCCTACAATGAGCAGTTCTTC	CASITTRSYNEQFF
TRBV20-1	NA	TRBJ2-3	NA	TGCAGTGCTAGGATTCTTCAGGTGATGTATTTT	CSARILQVMYF
TRBV6-6	TRBD1	TRBJ2-1	NA	TGTGCCAGCAGTTATACAGGGGATGAGCAGTTCTTC	CASSYTGDEQFF
TRBV5-6	NA	TRBJ2-5	NA	TGTGCCAGCAGCTTGGATGGGACGGAGACCCAGTACTTC	CASSLDGTETQYF
TRBV5-5	TRBD1	TRBJ1-1	few	TGTGCCAGCAGCTTGGCCCCCAGGGGGGTGAACACTGAAGCTTTCTTT	CASSLAPRGVNTEAFF
TRBV30	NA	TRBJ1-4	NA	TGTGCCTGGAGTGTACTTACTGGTCGAGAAAAACTGTTTTTT	CAWSVLTGREKLFF
TRBV4-3	TRBD1	TRBJ1-1	once	TGCGCCAGCAGACCAGGACAGGGGGTAATGACTGAAGCTTTCTTT	CASRPGQGVMTEAFF
TRBV29-1	TRBD1	TRBJ2-5	NA	TGCAGCGTCGTCCGACAGGGGGCTCAAGAGACCCAGTACTTC	CSVVRQGAQETQYF
TRBV6-1	NA	TRBJ1-4	NA	TGTGCCAGCAGTCGGGGGGTAGGCGAAAAACTGTTTTTT	CASSRGVGEKLFF
TRBV4-3	NA	TRBJ1-1	once	TGCGCCAGCAGCCAATCGGCCTCGAACACTGAAGCTTTCTTT	CASSQSASNTEAFF
TRBV19	TRBD2	TRBJ2-3	NA	TGTGCCAGTAGTAAAACTAGCGGACTAACGGATACGCAGTATTTT	CASSKTSGLTDTQYF
TRBV13	NA	TRBJ1-4	few	TGTGCCAGCAGCCCCCGCGGGGTGAACAATGAAAAACTGTTTTTT	CASSPRGVNNEKLFF
TRBV4-1	TRBD2	TRBJ2-3	NA	TGCGCCAGCAGCCGTGAGCGGGGGGGTGCAGATACGCAGTATTTT	CASSRERGGADTQYF
TRBV19	NA	TRBJ1-6	few	TGTGCCAGTAGTCAGATGCGGGGGAATTCACCCCTCCACTTT	CASSQMRGNSPLHF
TRBV4-1	TRBD1	TRBJ1-2	once	TGCGCCAGCAGCCAAGACCAGGGGGCGGGTATCTATGGCTACACCTTC	CASSQDQGAGIYGYTF
TRBV29-1	TRBD1	TRBJ2-3	NA	TGCAGCGGGAGACAGGGTTGGACAGATACGCAGTATTTT	CSGRQGWTDTQYF
TRBV10-1	NA	TRBJ1-2	few	TGCGCCAGCAGTGAGACCCCGACAGCTGGCTACACCTTC	CASSETPTAGYTF
TRBV30	NA	TRBJ2-2	NA	TGTGCCGGATTAGCCGGGGAGCTGTTTTTT	CAGLAGELFF
TRBV27	NA	TRBJ1-6	NA	TGTGCCAGCAGTTTAAGCTTGAGGGATTCACCCCTCCACTTT	CASSLSLRDSPLHF
TRBV29-1	NA	TRBJ2-3	NA	TGCAGCGTTCCCCGCCGTCCAGGGGAGAATGAAGATACGCAGTATTTT	CSVPRRPGENEDTQYF
TRBV7-6	TRBD2	TRBJ2-3	NA	TGTGCCAGCAGCTTAGGTCCTAGCGGGGGCACAGATACGCAGTATTTT	CASSLGPSGGTDTQYF
TRBV7-8	NA	TRBJ2-4	NA	TGTGCCAGCAGCTTAGGGACCGGCACCAAAAACATTCAGTACTTC	CASSLGTGTKNIQYF
TRBV29-1	NA	TRBJ2-5	few	TGCAGCGTCAGGCCCCAAGAGACCCAGTACTTC	CSVRPQETQYF
TRBV28	TRBD2	TRBJ2-3	NA	TGTGCCAGCAGTTTTCCTGGGGGGGAAGATACGCAGTATTTT	CASSFPGGEDTQYF
TRBV7-3	NA	TRBJ2-3	NA	TGTGCCAGCAGCTTGGGGTTGCCTAGCACAGATACGCAGTATTTT	CASSLGLPSTDTQYF
TRBV9	TRBD1	TRBJ2-4	NA	TGTGCCAGCAGCAGGGGACAGGGGACCAAAAACATTCAGTACTTC	CASSRGQGTKNIQYF
TRBV29-1	TRBD1	TRBJ1-2	NA	TGCAGCGTCCTGGGACAGGGGAGAACTAACTATGGCTACACCTTC	CSVLGQGRTNYGYTF
TRBV5-1	NA	TRBJ1-1	NA	TGCGCCAGCAGCTCGGATCATAGGAACACTGAAGCTTTCTTT	CASSSDHRNTEAFF
TRBV7-9	TRBD1	TRBJ2-3	few	TGTGCCAGCAGCTTTACAGGGGGCTACACAGATACGCAGTATTTT	CASSFTGGYTDTQYF
TRBV4-2	TRBD1	TRBJ1-5	once	TGTGCCAGCAGCCAAGAAACAGGGGGTGGCAATCAGCCCCAGCATTTT	CASSQETGGGNQPQHF
TRBV30	TRBD1	TRBJ1-4	NA	TGTGCCTGGAGTGTACCGACAGGGGGCTATGAAAAACTGTTTTTT	CAWSVPTGGYEKLFF
TRBV5-1	NA	TRBJ2-1	NA	TGCGCCAGCAGCTTGCAGGGTTCAGGGAATGAGCAGTTCTTC	CASSLQGSGNEQFF
TRBV5-1	TRBD1	TRBJ1-2	few	TGCGCCAGCAGCCTAGACACAGGGGGCGGTGGCTACACCTTC	CASSLDTGGGGYTF
TRBV6-6	NA	TRBJ1-6	NA	TGTGCCAGCAGGGACCATAATTCACCCCTCCACTTT	CASRDHNSPLHF
TRBV2	NA	TRBJ1-2	NA	TGTGCCAGCAGTGAAGCCCGGTTAGCAGGGGTTGGCTACACCTTC	CASSEARLAGVGYTF
TRBV29-1	NA	TRBJ2-1	few	TGCAGCGTGGATCCGGGGGAGACAGGGAGCCATGAGCAGTTCTTC	CSVDPGETGSHEQFF
TRBV5-1	TRBD1	TRBJ2-5	few	TGCGCCAGCAGTTCGCCGGACAGGGGGACCCAGTACTTC	CASSSPDRGTQYF
TRBV6-5	TRBD1	TRBJ2-3	NA	TGTGCCAGCAGTTATCAAACAGGGGTCGCAGATACGCAGTATTTT	CASSYQTGVADTQYF
TRBV14	NA	TRBJ2-7	few	TGTGCCAGCAGCCCGGACAGACAGTCCTACGAGCAGTACTTC	CASSPDRQSYEQYF